These 26 T cell receptor beta chains originate from one sample sequenced in a study of T-cell memory formation after mild COVID-19. TCRdb reanalysed the 5' RACE reads using MiXCR and keeps one entry per CDR3 protein. The sample holds approximately 430,000 distinct CDR3 sequences, less than 25% seen once. The specimen was PBMCs or a T cell subset sorted from them (not recorded which). These receptors originate from an adult woman who had mild COVID-19 (a few samples of this study predate the infection). Cell type and time point are not known.

The chain uses TRBV12-3 or TRBV12-4 and TRBJ2-7, with D possibly being TRBD2 (6 bases). The CDR3 runs 17 residues. Trimming took off 4 bases at V and 2 bases at J, with 21 bases between the two ends. Written as DNA, the CDR3 is TGTGCCAGCAGTTCCCAGGTGTTGGTCGGGAGTCCCTACGAGCAGTACTTC. This encodes CASSSQVLVGSPYEQYF.

This chain joins TRBV4-2 and TRBJ2-7, with D uncertain. Trimming took 1 base from V and 3 from J, leaving 13 bases between them. Germline V CDR1 and CDR2: LGHNA, YNFKEQ. The CDR3 covers 15 residues. CDR3 sequence (DNA): TGTGCCAGCAGCCAAGCCCGCGAGCACCTCTACGAGCAGTACTTC. Protein product: CASSQAREHLYEQYF.

This clonotype was recorded a few times. The gene calls are TRBV5-1 and TRBJ1-2; TRBD1 aligns across 7 bases. Germline values: CDR1 SGHRS, CDR2 YFSETQ. The CDR3 spans 11 residues. Trimming took 3 bases from V and 11 from J; bases not matched to a gene: 4. This CDR3 reads CASSSDRLYTF. CDR3 bases: TGCGCCAGCAGCTCGGACAGGCTGTACACCTTC. Complete variable domain (other parts from reference TRBV5-1 and TRBJ1-2): KAGVTQTPRYLIKTRGQQVTLSCSPISGHRSVSWYQQTPGQGLQFLFEYFSETQRNKGNFPGRFSGRQFSNSRSEMNVSTLELGDSALYLCASSSDRLYTFGSGTRLTVV.

This rearrangement joins TRBV24-1 to TRBJ2-3, with TRBD2 identical over 13 bases. Per the germline V gene, CDR1 is KGHDR and CDR2 is SFDVKD. This CDR3 is 16 amino acids long. The V segment lost 2 bases and the J segment 3 bases; nucleotides outside the gene matches: 1. CDR3 DNA sequence: TGTGCCACCAGTGATTGGACTAGCGGGAGAACAGATACGCAGTATTTT. Its translation is CATSDWTSGRTDTQYF.

This clonotype was detected ten times or more. This chain uses TRBV10-3 with TRBJ2-7; D gene uncertain. The germline gives CDR1 ENHRY, CDR2 SYGVKD. This CDR3 comprises 15 residues. V was clipped by 7 bases and J by 7 bases, with 23 bases between them. The CDR3 coding sequence is TGTGCCATCAACCTTGACAAGAACTTCCCTGAGGAGCAGTACTTC. As protein: CAINLDKNFPEEQYF.

Written as DNA, the CDR3 is TGTGCCAGCAGAAGAGGGGCTGGCTACACCTTC. Its translation is CASRRGAGYTF. The chain has TRBV7-9 and TRBJ1-2; the D gene is possibly TRBD1 (5 bases). Germline assignment: CDR1 SEHNR and CDR2 FQNEAQ (reference sequence). Trimming removed 6 bases at V and 7 bases at J, with 9 bases between. CDR3 length equals 11 residues.

This clonotype has only a few counts. The genes are TRBV10-3 and TRBJ2-1; 8 bases line up with TRBD1. Germline trimming cut 3 bases from V and 6 bases from J; bases unmatched to any gene: 7. Germline CDR1 is ENHRY and CDR2 is SYGVKD. The CDR3 runs 15 residues. Written as DNA, the CDR3 is TGTGCCATCAGTGATCCGGGACAGGACTTCAATGAGCAGTTCTTC. Residues: CAISDPGQDFNEQFF.

This chain uses TRBV11-2 with TRBJ1-1; no reliable D call. CDR1 and CDR2 (germline): SGHAT, FQNNGV. Trimming removed 5 bases at V and 1 base at J, with 14 bases between. The CDR3 is 15 amino acids. DNA for the CDR3: TGTGCCAGCAGCCCTCGTTTTGCAGGGAACACTGAAGCTTTCTTT. It codes for CASSPRFAGNTEAFF.

This clonotype was seen more than once but under ten times. The chain combines TRBV27 with TRBJ2-3, with TRBD1 matching 8 bases. Unmatched junction bases numbered 11, after V lost 6 bases and J lost 0 bases. CDR1 is MNHEY and CDR2 is SMNVEV in the germline V gene (reference sequence). The CDR3 length is 17 residues. The CDR3 spells CASSNFTGGTSTDTQYF. The CDR3 DNA sequence: TGTGCCAGCAGCAACTTTACAGGGGGAACTAGCACAGATACGCAGTATTTT.

The chain links TRBV7-2 to TRBJ2-5, with 9 bases that match TRBD2. CDR3 size: 14 residues. Germline CDR1 SGHTA, CDR2 FQGNSA. V was clipped by 6 bases and J by 5 bases; unmatched bases: 7. The CDR3 coding sequence is TGTGCCAGCAGTAATAGCGGGAGAAGGGAGACCCAGTACTTC. Translation: CASSNSGRRETQYF.

The chain has TRBV24-1 and TRBJ2-1; 8 bases line up with TRBD1. With 1 base clipped from V and 3 bases from J, the junction kept 1 base outside the gene matches. This CDR3 is 15 amino acids long. Germline V lookup: CDR1 KGHDR, CDR2 SFDVKD. Here the CDR3 reads CATSDFGQGYNEQFF. The CDR3 nucleotides read TGTGCCACCAGTGATTTCGGACAGGGCTACAATGAGCAGTTCTTC.

This clonotype came up a few times. CDR3 sequence: CASSFQGPRNYGYTF. In nucleotides, the CDR3 is TGTGCCAGCAGCTTCCAGGGACCTCGAAACTATGGCTACACCTTC. V usage is TRBV7-9 and J usage is TRBJ1-2, with D tentatively TRBD1 (5 bases). V was clipped by 3 bases and J by 2 bases, with 13 bases between them. The CDR3 is 15 amino acids. Germline-derived CDR1 and CDR2 are SEHNR and FQNEAQ (reference sequence).

This clonotype was observed a few times. The chain is built from TRBV9 and TRBJ1-3; possible D gene TRBD1, 6 bases. V was trimmed by 5 bases and J by 3 bases, leaving 12 bases between them. The CDR3 is 14 residues long. Looked up from germline, CDR1 is SGDLS and CDR2 is YYNGEE. CDR3 in amino acids: CASSWTDLGNTIYF. CDR3 nucleotide sequence: TGTGCCAGCAGTTGGACAGATCTTGGAAACACCATATATTTT.

In its sample, this clonotype was seen many times. This sequence joins TRBV25-1 and TRBJ2-7, with 9 bases matching TRBD1. V was clipped by 4 bases and J by 4 bases; unmatched bases: 5. Germline assignment: CDR1 MGHDK and CDR2 SYGVNS. There are 14 residues in the CDR3. The CDR3 sequence is CASSVEQGAYEQYF. The CDR3 nucleotides are TGTGCCAGCAGTGTGGAACAGGGGGCGTACGAGCAGTACTTC.

V is TRBV29-1 and J is TRBJ2-7, with no clear D. From germline, CDR1 is SQVTM and CDR2 ANQGSEA. V lost 3 bases and J 3 bases, leaving 12 bases between the germline ends. The CDR3 loop spans 13 amino acids. The DNA for the CDR3 is TGCAGCGTTGAGGTGGGCAGTCTCTACGAGCAGTACTTC. Protein: CSVEVGSLYEQYF.

This clonotype was seen more than once but under ten times. This chain connects TRBV29-1 to TRBJ2-7; 10 nucleotides match TRBD2. The V and J ends lost 3 bases and 3 bases, in that order; junction bases with no gene match: 2. This CDR3 contains 13 residues. Germline assignment: CDR1 SQVTM and CDR2 ANQGSEA. In DNA, the CDR3 is TGCAGCGTTGAGGCTAGCGGGAGCTACGAGCAGTACTTC. It yields the protein CSVEASGSYEQYF.

The V and J genes are TRBV7-9 and TRBJ2-5; 8 positions match TRBD1. The length of the CDR3 is 15 residues. J lost 5 bases, V lost 6 bases, and 11 bases had no gene match. Germline CDR1 reads SEHNR; CDR2 reads FQNEAQ (reference sequence). The DNA of the CDR3 is TGTGCCAGCAGACGAGACAGGGGACCCTTGGAGACCCAGTACTTC. Translated: CASRRDRGPLETQYF.

This clonotype was picked up a small number of times. The CDR3 loop is CASTEPRGPQETQYF. The DNA for the CDR3 is TGTGCCAGCACTGAGCCCCGGGGTCCTCAAGAGACCCAGTACTTC. The rearrangement uses TRBV25-1 and TRBJ2-5; a possible D gene is TRBD2 (5 bases). Per germline, CDR1 MGHDK and CDR2 SYGVNS. V was pared by 7 bases and J by 2 bases, with 17 bases between. The CDR3 totals 15 residues.

The rearrangement links TRBV5-1 to TRBJ2-5; 10 bases match TRBD1. Germline lookup yields CDR1 SGHRS and CDR2 YFSETQ. Trimming removed 0 bases from V and 5 bases from J; junction bases left unmatched: 7. CDR3 length: 16 amino acids. The CDR3 loop is CASSLGTGGSTETQYF. For the CDR3, the DNA is TGCGCCAGCAGCTTGGGGACAGGGGGGAGTACGGAGACCCAGTACTTC.

DNA for the CDR3: TGTGCCAGCAGTGGGGGCGGGACAGGGAGGGTCGATGAGCAGTTCTTC. Translated, it gives CASSGGGTGRVDEQFF. V is TRBV25-1 and J is TRBJ2-1; 9 bases agree with TRBD1. CDR3 length: 16 amino acids. Germline V lookup: CDR1 MGHDK, CDR2 SYGVNS. V lost 4 bases and J lost 8; bases outside the gene matches: 12. Combining the CDR3 with reference TRBV25-1 and TRBJ2-1 gives the whole variable domain EADIYQTPRYLVIGTGKKITLECSQTMGHDKMYWYQQDPGMELHLIHYSYGVNSTEKGDLSSESTVSRIRTEHFPLTLESARPSHTSQYLCASSGGGTGRVDEQFFGPGTRLTVL.

J is TRBJ2-2 and V is TRBV9; 11 bases are a match to TRBD2. This CDR3 contains 16 residues. Trimming removed 3 bases from V and 6 bases from J; junction bases left unmatched: 7. Germline V CDR1 and CDR2: SGDLS, YYNGEE. The CDR3 protein is CASSATSGGGAGELFF. In nucleotides, the CDR3 is TGTGCCAGCAGCGCCACTAGCGGGGGAGGCGCCGGGGAGCTGTTTTTT.

V gene TRBV11-2 combines with J gene TRBJ2-1; TRBD2 agrees at 9 bases. Germline values: CDR1 SGHAT, CDR2 FQNNGV. The J segment lost 1 base and the V segment lost 2 bases, leaving 3 bases of the junction unmatched. This CDR3 has 16 amino acids. The CDR3 loop is CASSLLLAGSYNEQFF. The DNA of the CDR3 is TGTGCCAGCAGCTTATTACTAGCGGGTTCCTACAATGAGCAGTTCTTC.

This clonotype was counted only a few times. This chain uses TRBV12-3 or TRBV12-4 with TRBJ2-1; 8 bases are shared with TRBD1. The CDR3 contains 14 residues. Trimming cost V 5 bases and J 7 bases; bases outside gene matches: 7. The CDR3 here is CASSLRQGWNEQFF. In DNA form, the CDR3 reads TGTGCCAGCAGTCTACGACAGGGGTGGAATGAGCAGTTCTTC.

This rearrangement joins TRBV29-1 to TRBJ2-5; D is perhaps TRBD1 (5 bases). Germline V gene sequence: CDR1 SQVTM, CDR2 ANQGSEA. V lost 6 bases, J lost 5 bases, and 13 bases lay in between. This CDR3 comprises 12 residues. Here the CDR3 reads CSVLRTRETQYF. For the CDR3, the DNA is TGCAGCGTGCTGAGGACAAGGGAGACCCAGTACTTC.

The rearrangement uses TRBV2 and TRBJ2-5, with no clear D. V lost 7 bases, J lost 5 bases, and 14 bases lay in between. There are 13 residues in the CDR3. From germline, CDR1 is SNHLY and CDR2 FYNNEI. CDR3 nucleotides: TGTGCCAGCACTTGGGGAAGTATTGAGACCCAGTACTTC. Protein: CASTWGSIETQYF.

This clonotype was seen more than once but under ten times. The rearrangement joins TRBV5-4 to TRBJ1-4, with D perhaps TRBD1 (6 bases). The CDR3 is made up of 14 amino acids. Per the germline V gene, CDR1 is SGHNT and CDR2 is YYREEE (reference sequence). The V and J ends lost 4 bases and 8 bases respectively, with 15 bases between them. In DNA form, the CDR3 reads TGTGCCAGCAGCCCCGGGGGGCGCGGGGAAAAACTGTTTTTT. It codes for CASSPGGRGEKLFF. The variable domain in full, completed from reference TRBV5-4 and TRBJ1-4, reads ETGVTQSPTHLIKTRGQQVTLRCSSQSGHNTVSWYQQALGQGPQFIFQYYREEENGRGNFPPRFSGLQFPNYSSELNVNALELDDSALYLCASSPGGRGEKLFFGSGTQLSVL.